The 20 T cell receptor beta chains given below trace back to one sample, sequenced in a study of shared clonotypes between healthy human individuals. Libraries were prepared by immunoSEQ multiplex PCR; TCRdb keeps only in-frame clonotypes and omits some of them. Among around 2.1 million clones, roughly 91% were seen once, and the ten largest hold over 1.5%. CD8 cells classed as naive were CD45RO-negative and positively selected for CCR7, excluding terminally differentiated effector memory CD45RA+ cells. Sequencing input: naive CD8+ T cells from PBMCs. The source of these receptors is a young man in good health. Some clones in this sample may be carry-over from other donors' samples.

This rearrangement joins TRBV2 to TRBJ2-7; 12 bases fit TRBD2. The CDR3 sequence is 15 residues long. V lost 9 bases, J lost 4 bases, and 10 bases stayed unmatched. Germline CDR1 is SNHLY and CDR2 is FYNNEI. The DNA of the CDR3 is TGTGCCAGACAAAAAACTAGCGGGAGGACATACGAGCAGTACTTC. This encodes CARQKTSGRTYEQYF.

This chain uses TRBV9 with TRBJ1-5; possible D gene TRBD1, 5 bases. Trimming removed 4 bases at V and 6 bases at J, with 11 bases between. The CDR3 totals 13 residues. Germline V lookup: CDR1 SGDLS, CDR2 YYNGEE. CDR3 DNA: TGTGCCAGCAGCCGGGGGGGTAGTCAGCCCCAGCATTTT. This sequence encodes CASSRGGSQPQHF.

Only a few counts were recorded for this clone. V gene TRBV15 combines with J gene TRBJ1-1, with D tentatively TRBD1 (5 bases). This CDR3 has 16 residues. V was clipped by 0 bases and J by 5 bases, with 16 bases between them. CDR1 and CDR2 (germline): LNHNV, YYDKDF (reference sequence). For the CDR3, the DNA is TGTGCCACCAGCAGAGATATTGGAGGGGAAGGGACTGAAGCTTTCTTT. Protein sequence: CATSRDIGGEGTEAFF.

Notes on this clone: The junction differs from germline at one of its ends, possibly a read error. The rearrangement links TRBV10-3 to TRBJ2-2; 12 bases are a match to TRBD2. This CDR3 comprises 20 residues. Germline V gives CDR1 ENHRY, CDR2 SYGVKD. CDR3 region: CAIGAPSLAGGDLNSGELFF. CDR3 sequence (DNA): TGTGCCATCGGTGCCCCATCTCTAGCGGGAGGGGATTTGAACAGCGGGGAGCTGTTTTTT.

For this clone: The junction departs from germline at one end; a sequencing error may be responsible. This chain joins TRBV7-9 and TRBJ2-7, with TRBD2 as a possible D gene (6 bases). CDR1 SEHNR and CDR2 FQNEAQ come from the germline V gene (reference sequence). CDR3 length: 12 residues. The CDR3 region is CASSRAGGEQYF. CDR3 bases: TGCGCCAGCAGCCGGGCCGGGGGAGAGCAGTACTTC.

The chain joins TRBV19 to TRBJ2-2; TRBD1 matches 8 bases. After removal of 4 bases from V and 1 base from J, the junction contained 5 bases not matched to a gene. Germline CDR1 and CDR2: LNHDA and SQIVND (reference sequence). This CDR3 spans 16 amino acids. The CDR3 DNA reads as TGTGCCAGTAGTACGTGGACAGGGCTGAACACCGGGGAGCTGTTTTTT. Its protein product is CASSTWTGLNTGELFF.

This clone has just one count. V gene TRBV7-9 combines with J gene TRBJ2-5; D is tentatively TRBD1 or TRBD2 (5 bases each). This CDR3 comprises 12 residues. Per germline, CDR1 SEHNR and CDR2 FQNEAQ (reference sequence). The V gene lost 5 bases and the J gene lost 4 bases, with 8 bases spanning the gap. The CDR3 DNA reads as TGTGCCAGCAGCCAGAGGGGAGAGACCCAGTACTTC. Residues: CASSQRGETQYF.

As to this clone: The sample holds other DNA sequences that translate to the same CDR3. The rearrangement uses TRBV6-1 and TRBJ2-1; D unresolved. V was trimmed by 8 bases and J by 4 bases, leaving 6 bases between them. The CDR3 is made up of 11 amino acids. In germline, CDR1 is MNHNS, CDR2 SASEGT. CDR3 sequence: CASPGYNEQFF. The CDR3 nucleotides read TGTGCCAGCCCCGGGTACAATGAGCAGTTCTTC.

This clone was detected once. As DNA, the CDR3 is TGCGCCAGCAGCTTGGGTGGCAGGACCATCCGTTTGGACGAGCAGTACTTC. It is translated as CASSLGGRTIRLDEQYF. The chain is built from TRBV5-1 and TRBJ2-7; D is unresolved. V was trimmed by 0 bases and J by 5 bases, leaving 21 bases between them. The CDR3 is 17 amino acids. CDR1 is SGHRS, CDR2 YFSETQ, per germline. The full variable domain, in which reference TRBV5-1 and TRBJ2-7 provide the parts outside the CDR3, is KAGVTQTPRYLIKTRGQQVTLSCSPISGHRSVSWYQQTPGQGLQFLFEYFSETQRNKGNFPGRFSGRQFSNSRSEMNVSTLELGDSALYLCASSLGGRTIRLDEQYFGPGTRLTVT.

The chain carries TRBV27 and TRBJ2-7; 11 bases agree with TRBD2. Germline lookup yields CDR1 MNHEY and CDR2 SMNVEV (reference sequence). The CDR3 extends over 17 amino acids. V trimming: 5 bases; J trimming: 3 bases; junction bases outside the gene matches: 12. The CDR3: CASSTPTLAGDIYEQYF. CDR3 coding DNA: TGTGCCAGCAGTACCCCCACACTAGCGGGAGACATCTACGAGCAGTACTTC.

The chain couples TRBV7-8 to TRBJ2-1, with 7 bases aligning to TRBD2. V was clipped by 7 bases and J by 6 bases; unmatched bases: 12. The germline V gene has CDR1 SGHVS and CDR2 FQNEAQ. This CDR3 region has 15 residues. CDR3 sequence reads: CASTNRGEGPNEQFF. The DNA for the CDR3 is TGTGCCAGCACCAATCGAGGGGAGGGACCCAATGAGCAGTTCTTC.

This clone was observed a single time. This rearrangement joins TRBV27 to TRBJ1-2; D remains ambiguous. This CDR3 region has 15 residues. Germline assignment: CDR1 MNHEY and CDR2 SMNVEV (reference sequence). Deletions cut 3 bases from V and 8 bases from J, with 19 bases between. The CDR3 protein is CASSFGSATLGGYTF. DNA of the CDR3: TGTGCCAGCAGTTTCGGATCCGCCACTCTCGGGGGCTACACCTTC.

The table lists this clone with a count of one. This chain joins TRBV11-2 and TRBJ2-7, with 8 bases matching TRBD1. The CDR3 extends over 15 amino acids. V lost 1 base and J lost 6; bases outside the gene matches: 8. Germline lookup yields CDR1 SGHAT and CDR2 FQNNGV. CDR3 DNA: TGTGCCAGCAGCTTAGTCAGGGGGCGATTTGGCGAGCAGTACTTC. It yields the protein CASSLVRGRFGEQYF.

V gene TRBV7-9 combines with J gene TRBJ1-2, with 7 bases matching TRBD1. V lost 1 base to trimming and J lost 3 bases; unmatched junction nucleotides: 5. The CDR3 contains 15 residues. Germline loops: CDR1 SEHNR, CDR2 FQNEAQ (reference sequence). The CDR3 is CASSLVDREDYGYTF. The CDR3 coding sequence is TGTGCCAGCAGCTTAGTCGACAGGGAAGACTATGGCTACACCTTC.

The V gene is TRBV15, the J gene TRBJ2-3, with 7 bases fitting TRBD2. The germline V gene encodes CDR1 LNHNV and CDR2 YYDKDF (reference sequence). The CDR3 covers 17 residues. Trimming cost V 0 bases and J 2 bases; bases outside gene matches: 8. This chain's CDR3 is CATSRDWALADTDTQYF. CDR3 DNA: TGTGCCACCAGCAGAGATTGGGCCCTAGCGGACACAGATACGCAGTATTTT.

This clone was detected a few times. The V call is TRBV7-3, the J call TRBJ2-1; the D gene is possibly TRBD2 (5 bases). Trimming shortened V by 1 base and J by 7 bases, and 11 bases separated the two germline ends. Germline CDR1 reads SGHTA; CDR2 reads FQGTGA. CDR3 size: 14 residues. The DNA of the CDR3 is TGTGCCAGCAGCTTAATGAGTGGCGGGAATGAGCAGTTCTTC. It specifies CASSLMSGGNEQFF.

The V and J genes are TRBV25-1 and TRBJ2-1; D not certain. V lost 5 bases, J lost 13 bases, and 9 bases lay in between. The CDR3 sequence is 10 residues long. Germline CDR1 and CDR2: MGHDK and SYGVNS. CDR3 residues: CASSPRCQFF. The CDR3 DNA follows: TGTGCCAGCAGTCCTAGGTGTCAGTTCTTC.

V gene TRBV19 combines with J gene TRBJ2-7; D may correspond to TRBD1 or TRBD2 (5 bases each). Germline V gene data show CDR1 as LNHDA and CDR2 as SQIVND (reference sequence). This CDR3 is built from 14 residues. V gave up 5 bases and J gave up 2 bases, with 13 bases separating them. The CDR3 region is CASSPPEGPYEQYF. For the CDR3, the DNA is TGTGCCAGTAGTCCCCCCGAGGGGCCCTACGAGCAGTACTTC.

The gene calls are TRBV7-9 and TRBJ2-3, with D perhaps TRBD2 (6 bases). This CDR3 is built from 16 residues. Trimming shortened V by 5 bases and J by 4 bases, and 19 bases separated the two germline ends. CDR1 is SEHNR, CDR2 FQNEAQ, per germline (reference sequence). CDR3 protein: CASSHDMAGGADTQYF. The CDR3 DNA sequence: TGTGCCAGCAGCCACGACATGGCAGGAGGGGCAGATACGCAGTATTTT.

The chain combines TRBV5-6 with TRBJ2-7; D remains ambiguous. The CDR3 is 13 residues long. Germline CDR1 SGHDT, CDR2 YYEEEE. Trimming shortened V by 4 bases and J by 4 bases, and 12 bases separated the two germline ends. The CDR3 reads CASSPDGEYEQYF. As DNA, the CDR3 is TGTGCCAGCAGCCCGGACGGAGAGTACGAGCAGTACTTC.